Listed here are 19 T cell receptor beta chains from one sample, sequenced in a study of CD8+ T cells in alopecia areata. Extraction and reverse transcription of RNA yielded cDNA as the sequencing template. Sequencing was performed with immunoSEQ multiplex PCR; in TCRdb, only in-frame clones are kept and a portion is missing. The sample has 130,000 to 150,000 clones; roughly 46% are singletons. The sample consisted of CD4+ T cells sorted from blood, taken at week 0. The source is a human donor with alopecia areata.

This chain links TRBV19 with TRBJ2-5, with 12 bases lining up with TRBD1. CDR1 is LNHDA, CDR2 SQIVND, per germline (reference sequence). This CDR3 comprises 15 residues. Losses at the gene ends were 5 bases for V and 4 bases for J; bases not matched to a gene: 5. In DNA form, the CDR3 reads TGTGCCAGTAGTGGACGGGACAGGGGGCGAGAGACCCAGTACTTC. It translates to CASSGRDRGRETQYF.

As DNA, the CDR3 is TGTGCCACCAGCCGACCCGTCGGGGCCGGGGAGCTGTTTTTT. Protein: CATSRPVGAGELFF. The chain carries TRBV15 and TRBJ2-2; possibly TRBD2 for D (5 bases). V was trimmed by 5 bases and J by 6 bases, leaving 13 bases between them. The germline CDR1 and CDR2 sequences are LNHNV and YYDKDF (reference sequence). The CDR3 has 14 amino acids.

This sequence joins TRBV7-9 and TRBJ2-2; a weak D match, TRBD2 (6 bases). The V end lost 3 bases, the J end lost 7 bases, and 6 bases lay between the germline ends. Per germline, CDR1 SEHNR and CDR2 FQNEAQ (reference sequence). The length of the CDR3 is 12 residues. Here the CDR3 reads CASSFSGGELFF. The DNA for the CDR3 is TGTGCCAGCAGCTTTAGCGGCGGGGAGCTGTTTTTT.

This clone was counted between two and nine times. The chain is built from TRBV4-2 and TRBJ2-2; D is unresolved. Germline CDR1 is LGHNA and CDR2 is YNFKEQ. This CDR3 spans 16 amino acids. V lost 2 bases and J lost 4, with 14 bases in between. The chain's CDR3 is CASSQPVTSGTGELFF. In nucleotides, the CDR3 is TGTGCCAGCAGCCAACCAGTAACATCGGGCACCGGGGAGCTGTTTTTT.

In DNA, the CDR3 is TGCGCCAGCAGCCAAGATGGCATCTACGAGCAGTACTTC. This encodes CASSQDGIYEQYF. This chain joins TRBV4-1 and TRBJ2-7; D is unresolved. The V end lost 0 bases, the J end lost 3 bases, and 6 bases lay between the germline ends. This CDR3 comprises 13 residues. Germline CDR1 is MGHRA and CDR2 is YSYEKL.

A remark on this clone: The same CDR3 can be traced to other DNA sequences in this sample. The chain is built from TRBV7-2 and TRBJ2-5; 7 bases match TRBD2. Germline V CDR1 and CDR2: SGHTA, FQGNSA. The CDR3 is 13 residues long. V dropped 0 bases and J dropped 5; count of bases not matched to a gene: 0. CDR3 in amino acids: CASSLAGGETQYF. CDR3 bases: TGTGCCAGCAGCTTAGCGGGGGGGGAGACCCAGTACTTC.

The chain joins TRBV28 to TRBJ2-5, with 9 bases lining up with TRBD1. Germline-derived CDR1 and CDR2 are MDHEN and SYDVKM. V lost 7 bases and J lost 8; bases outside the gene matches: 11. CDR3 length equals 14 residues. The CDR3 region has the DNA TGTGCCAGCACCGTGGGGACAGGGAGAACTACCCAGTACTTC. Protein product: CASTVGTGRTTQYF.

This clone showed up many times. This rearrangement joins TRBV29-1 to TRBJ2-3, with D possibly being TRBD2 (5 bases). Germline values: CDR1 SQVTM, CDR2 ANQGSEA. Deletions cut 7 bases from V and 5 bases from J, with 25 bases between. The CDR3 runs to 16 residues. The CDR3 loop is CSAGRSATEMGDTQYF. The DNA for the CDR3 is TGCAGCGCCGGACGTAGCGCGACTGAGATGGGAGATACGCAGTATTTT.

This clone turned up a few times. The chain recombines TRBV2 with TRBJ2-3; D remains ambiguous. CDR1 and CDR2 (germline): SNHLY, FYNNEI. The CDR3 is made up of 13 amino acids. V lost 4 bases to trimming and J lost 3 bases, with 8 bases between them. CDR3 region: CASSGPFTDTQYF. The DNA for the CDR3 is TGTGCCAGCAGTGGTCCCTTTACAGATACGCAGTATTTT.

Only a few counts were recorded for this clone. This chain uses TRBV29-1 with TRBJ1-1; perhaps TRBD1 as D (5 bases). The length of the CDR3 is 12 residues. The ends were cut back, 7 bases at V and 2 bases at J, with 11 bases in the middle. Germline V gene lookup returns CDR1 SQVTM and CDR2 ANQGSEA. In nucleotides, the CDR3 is TGCAGCGCAAGGACATTTAACACTGAAGCTTTCTTT. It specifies CSARTFNTEAFF.

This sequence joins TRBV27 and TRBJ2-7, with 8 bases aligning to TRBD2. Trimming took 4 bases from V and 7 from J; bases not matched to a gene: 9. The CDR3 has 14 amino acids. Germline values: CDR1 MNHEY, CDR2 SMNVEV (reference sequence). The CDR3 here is CASSSDRLAREQYF. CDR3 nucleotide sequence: TGTGCCAGCAGTTCCGACAGACTAGCGAGAGAGCAGTACTTC.

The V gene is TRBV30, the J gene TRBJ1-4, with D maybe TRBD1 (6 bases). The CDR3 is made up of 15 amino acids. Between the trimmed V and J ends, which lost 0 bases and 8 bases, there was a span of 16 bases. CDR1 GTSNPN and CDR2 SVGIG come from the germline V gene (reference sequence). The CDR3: CAWSVRGANREKLFF. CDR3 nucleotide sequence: TGTGCCTGGAGTGTACGGGGGGCGAATCGGGAAAAACTGTTTTTT.

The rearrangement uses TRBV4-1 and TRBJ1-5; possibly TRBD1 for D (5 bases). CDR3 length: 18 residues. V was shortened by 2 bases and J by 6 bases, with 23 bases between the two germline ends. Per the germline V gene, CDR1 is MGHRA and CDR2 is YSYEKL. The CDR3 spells CASSQTGGQGPYLQPQHF. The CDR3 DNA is TGCGCCAGCAGCCAAACGGGGGGTCAGGGACCCTATCTTCAGCCCCAGCATTTT.

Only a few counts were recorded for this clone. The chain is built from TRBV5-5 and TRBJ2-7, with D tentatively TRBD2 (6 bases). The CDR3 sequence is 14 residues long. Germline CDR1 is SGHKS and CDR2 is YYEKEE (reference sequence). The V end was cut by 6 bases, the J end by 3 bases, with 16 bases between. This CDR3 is CASKVAVGFYEQYF. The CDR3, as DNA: TGTGCCAGCAAAGTAGCGGTGGGATTCTACGAGCAGTACTTC.

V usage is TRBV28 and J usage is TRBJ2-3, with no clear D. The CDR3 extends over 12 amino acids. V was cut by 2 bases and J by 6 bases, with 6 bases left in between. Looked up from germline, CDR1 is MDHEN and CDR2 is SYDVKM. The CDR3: CASSLIRDTQYF. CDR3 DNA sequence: TGTGCCAGCAGTTTAATAAGGGATACGCAGTATTTT.

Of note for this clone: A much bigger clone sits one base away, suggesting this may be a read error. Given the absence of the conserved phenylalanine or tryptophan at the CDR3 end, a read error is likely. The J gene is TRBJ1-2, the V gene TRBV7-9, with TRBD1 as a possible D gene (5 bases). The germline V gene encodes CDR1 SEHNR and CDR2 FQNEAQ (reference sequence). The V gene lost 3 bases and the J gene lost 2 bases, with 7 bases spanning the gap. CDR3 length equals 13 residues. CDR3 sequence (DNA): TGTGCCAGCAGCTTGGGGGGGAACTATGGCTACACCTCC. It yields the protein CASSLGGNYGYTS.

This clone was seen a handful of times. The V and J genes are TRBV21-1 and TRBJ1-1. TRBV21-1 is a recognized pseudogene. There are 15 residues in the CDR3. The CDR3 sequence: CASSKRGRGHTEAFF. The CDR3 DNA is TGTGCCAGCAGCAAAAGAGGCCGAGGTCACACTGAAGCTTTCTTT.

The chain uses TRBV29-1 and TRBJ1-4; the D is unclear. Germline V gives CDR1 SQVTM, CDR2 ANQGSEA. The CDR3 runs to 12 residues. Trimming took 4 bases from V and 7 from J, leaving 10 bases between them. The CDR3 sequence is CSVAGLGEKLFF. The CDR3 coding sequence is TGCAGCGTTGCCGGCCTTGGTGAAAAACTGTTTTTT.

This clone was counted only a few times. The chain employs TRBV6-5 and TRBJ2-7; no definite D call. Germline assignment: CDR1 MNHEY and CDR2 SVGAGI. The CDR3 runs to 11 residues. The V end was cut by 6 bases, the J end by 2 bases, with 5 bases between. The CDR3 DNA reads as TGTGCCAGCAGCTCCACCTACGAGCAGTACTTC. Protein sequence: CASSSTYEQYF.